This TCR beta chain appears in the sequencing data of a study of T-cell memory formation after mild COVID-19. TCRdb processed the 5' RACE reads anew with MiXCR; each CDR3 protein has one entry. The repertoire holds 260,000 or so distinct CDR3 sequences, with 16% as singletons. At least ten counts were recorded for this clonotype. V was pared by 0 bases and J by 0 bases, with 7 bases between. CDR1 is SGHRS and CDR2 is YFSETQ in the germline V gene. This CDR3 has 15 amino acids. The specimen was PBMCs or a T cell subset sorted from them (not recorded which). The receptor comes from a man aged 18 to 35 who had mild COVID-19 (a few samples of this study predate the infection). Cell type and time point are not known. The J gene is TRBJ2-1, the V gene TRBV5-1, with D maybe TRBD1 (5 bases). Written as DNA, the CDR3 is TGCGCCAGCAGCTTGGGGGGCTACTCCTACAATGAGCAGTTCTTC. It encodes CASSLGGYSYNEQFF.